This entry is about one T cell receptor (beta chain). This clonotype was seen more than once but under ten times. The specificity of this receptor is unknown. No much larger clone is present one base from it, and per-base qualities are unavailable. The CDR3 spans 16 residues, from the cysteine through the phenylalanine. CDR3 DNA only is kept here, 48 bases in frame from base 1. V is pruned by 6 bases and J by 5 bases, leaving 12 bases of the junction without a gene match. CDR1 is given as MNHEY and CDR2 as SVGEGT, both from the germline V gene. Receptor libraries were prepared by multiplex PCR. TCRdb shows the sequencer as Illumina HiSeq 4000. To build TCR beta libraries, CDR3 regions were amplified by Arm-PCR using iRepertoire HTBI primers. Before sequencing, the PCR products went through gel purification. Regarding the original processing steps: Gene usage analysis of CDR3 amino acid clonotypes used the approximately 56 TRBV and 14 to 15 TRBJ segments found across samples. Filtered high-quality paired reads were merged into contigs using COPE and FqMerger. BLAST was used to align contigs to IMGT TRBV, TRBD and TRBJ reference genes, with CDR3 defined following IMGT. Any clonotype with a frequency above 0.1% was counted as a highly expanded clone. Shannon entropy was used to measure repertoire diversity, and the Gini coefficient was used to measure V-J evenness. Clonotypes shared by more than one individual were considered public. The public reads were run again by TCRdb, first through fastp at Q25 and then through MiXCR, and only productive beta chains were kept. Records with the same CDR3 protein are collapsed into one entry carrying the most frequent genes and DNA. The authors' filters were not applied to this entry. In this sample the table shows about 440,000 distinct CDR3 sequences, about 15% of which occur a single time. The top ten clones comprise around 10% of the sample.

Interpreted using the paper, the time point label stands for: newly diagnosed GD, antithyroid drugs for less than 3 months. For both TCR sequencing and RNA sequencing, RNA was extracted from PBMCs in TRIzol. The diagnosis of Graves' disease followed American Thyroid Association guidelines. The patients came from an endocrinology department in Xi'an, China. From each patient, approximately 9 milliliters of peripheral blood was collected into an EDTA anticoagulant tube. Ficoll Paque Plus density gradient separation was used to isolate PBMCs, and no further T cell sorting was performed. An Agilent 2100 Bioanalyzer and agarose gel were used to check RNA quality, and a NanoDrop 2000 was used to measure RNA concentration. This specimen comes from a study of regulatory T cells in long-lasting Graves disease (dated by TCRdb to 2020 to 2022). Study-wide context: Antithyroid drugs had been taken for less than 3 months by newly diagnosed Graves' disease patients. Peripheral blood TCR sequencing and RNA sequencing compared persistent Graves' disease patients with newly diagnosed Graves' disease patients. The study took place in China and was registered as a clinical trial. TCR sequencing covered approximately 13 persistent and roughly 20 newly diagnosed Graves' disease patients, some 35 samples in total. Study-level results and caveats: Patients with persistent disease shared more public clonotypes (about 2,700) than newly diagnosed patients did (about 970). Only peripheral blood was studied, because thyroid tissue, the primary lesion, was inaccessible. Sequencing and analysis were limited to the TCR beta chain. Lower TCR Shannon entropy and fewer highly expanded clones were observed in persistent Graves' disease patients than in newly diagnosed patients, which suggested clonal expansion. The authors noted that the small sample size was a limitation that may lower accuracy. TRBV28, TRBJ1-2 and TRBJ2-5 were preferentially used in persistent disease, while TRBV20-1 and TRBJ2-1 were favored in newly diagnosed disease.

The same sample was also studied in work on T cells in Graves' hyperthyroidism and ophthalmopathy. According to the second study: Stable Graves' hyperthyroidism was defined as no progression to ophthalmopathy during 18 months of follow-up. The hyperthyroidism patients were between 18 and 65 years old and newly diagnosed, with a disease duration of less than 2 months. Patients with uncontrolled infections, other autoimmune diseases, pregnancy or lactation were excluded. Diagnoses were based on clinical symptoms, serum thyroxine and TRAb, thyroid ultrasound and orbital computed tomography. For the first round of RT-PCR on the TCR CDR3, the HTBI primer set was used together with the Qiagen OneStep RT-PCR kit. Most expanded thyroid clonotypes (frequency above 0.001) were also detected in blood, suggesting blood repertoires may reflect thyroid immune responses. Ophthalmopathy was separated from stable hyperthyroidism by a 13 V-J signature model, with 85% to 90% sensitivity and approximately 81% specificity obtained in cross-validation and 80%/75% obtained in testing. In validation, the model predicted progression to ophthalmopathy a median of roughly 6.1 months before onset, with about 67% sensitivity and 72.22% specificity. A discovery cohort of about a hundred patients, roughly 45 with Graves' ophthalmopathy and about 58 with stable Graves' hyperthyroidism, was used to find distinguishing TCR V-J signatures. Whether ophthalmopathy could be predicted prospectively was tested in an independent validation cohort made up of under 20 hyperthyroidism patients plus 17 patients who later progressed to ophthalmopathy. The approximately 98 discovery patients were randomly divided into training and test sets at a 7:3 ratio. The study also compared thyroid tissue and blood T-cell repertoires from more than five Graves' hyperthyroidism patients. After blood sampling, hyperthyroidism patients were treated with methimazole at a starting dose of 30 mg daily, and ophthalmopathy patients were treated with high-dose intravenous methylprednisolone. A second multiplex PCR round built the libraries, followed by size selection and purification. The libraries were sequenced on an Illumina HiSeq2000 using paired-end 100 bp reads. Raw data were processed with SOAPnuke, discarding reads with adapters, uncalled bases, mean Phred below 15, or no exact constant-primer or identifier match. High-quality paired reads were merged with COPE v1.2.5, and unique nucleotide sequences were defined as clonotypes. MiTCR v1.1 was used to align the clonotypes against IMGT TRBV, TRBD and TRBJ reference segments. Only V-J combinations with frequency above 0.0001, covering 99.2% of repertoires, were analysed. A TCS score was defined as the ratio of F50 (clonal expansion) to E x V (chaos), with BLOSUM62-based TCRdist applied between CDR3 peptides within each V-J. Welch's t-statistics and random forest reduced approximately 520 V-J features to 13, which were used in a naive Bayes classifier (R e1071). Sample size was not statistically predetermined, and blinding of investigators to group allocation was not performed. The paper describes TCR Vbeta CDR3 sequencing of around 140 peripheral blood samples, made up of 43 ophthalmopathy patients, some 80 hyperthyroidism patients and roughly 17 progressor patients.

The chain joins TRBV6-2 or TRBV6-3 to TRBJ1-4, with TRBD1 identical over 7 junction bases. This TCR was sampled from a woman younger than 45 with Graves disease. Donor details come from another sample of the same person, matched by shared clones. This specimen consisted of peripheral blood mononuclear cells (PBMCs), obtained at new diagnosis, from a patient treated with antithyroid drugs. The DNA sequence is TGTGCCAGCAGCTCTGAACAGGGGTCGAGGAATGAAAAACTGTTTTTT. It encodes CASSSEQGSRNEKLFF.